Presented here are 12 T cell receptor beta chains from one specimen sequenced in a study of tumor-infiltrating lymphocytes in primary liver carcinoma. Total RNA (around 500 ng) served as template for TCR beta cDNA synthesis primed by a constant-region primer. Construction of TCR beta libraries relied on three successive nested multiplex PCR rounds employing slightly modified ARM-PCR. The opening two PCR rounds, approximately 10 cycles each, paired TRBV1-TRBV30 forward primers with a C-beta reverse primer. TCRdb passed the multiplex PCR reads through MiXCR, listing each CDR3 protein once. The sample records about 22,000 distinct CDR3 sequences, approximately 80% being singletons. The study co-extracted DNA and RNA from around 18-30 mg of unsorted bulk tissue. Sample: liver tumor tissue from sampling region 2. The subset here: tumor region T2, inferior pole. The receptors originated from a woman in her 30s with primary liver carcinoma and hepatitis B virus infection.

At least ten counts were recorded for this clonotype. Being one base from a much bigger clone, this may be a read error. This sequence joins TRBV10-3 and TRBJ2-1, with a weak D call TRBD1 (6 bases). This CDR3 comprises 17 residues. CDR1 is ENHRY and CDR2 is SYGVKD in the germline V gene. The CDR3 DNA reads TGTGCCATCAGTGAGTCCCAAGCGGCCAGGGGCTACAATGGGCAGTTCTTC. Protein: CAISESQAARGYNGQFF.

A word on this clonotype: Mismatch with germline at one junction end may stem from a read error. V and J are TRBV10-3 and TRBJ2-5; D is unresolved. The CDR3 totals 15 residues. From germline, CDR1 is ENHRY and CDR2 SYGVKD. CDR3 in amino acids: CAIRESATRQETQYF. As DNA, the CDR3 is TGTGCCATCAGAGAGTCTGCTACCAGACAAGAAACCCAGTACTTC.

In regard to this clonotype: No conserved phenylalanine or tryptophan is present at the end of the CDR3, so a read error is the likely explanation. The limits of the CDR3 on the DNA are not certain, so only TCRdb's listed CDR3 is given. The CDR3: CASSERFLVLISNYGSTS. The genes are TRBV6-1 and TRBJ1-2. CDR1 MNHNS and CDR2 SASEGT come from the germline V gene. The CDR3 contains 18 residues when both ends are counted.

A remark on this clonotype: A read error may account for a junction end that differs from germline. This chain joins TRBV11-2 and TRBJ1-4; D unclear. This CDR3 comprises 12 residues. CDR1 SGHAT and CDR2 FQNNGV come from the germline V gene. Here the CDR3 DNA reads TGTGCCAGCAGCCCCTCGTGGGGAAAAGTGTTTTTT. Its translation is CASSPSWGKVFF.

This clonotype qualifies as medium-sized. This chain joins TRBV28 and TRBJ2-1; a possible D gene is TRBD2 (5 bases). V was shortened by 2 bases and J by 12 bases, with 23 bases between the two germline ends. The germline V gene encodes CDR1 MDHEN and CDR2 SYDVKM. CDR3 length: 16 residues. The CDR3 loop reads CASSLNSGIDPTGQFF. The CDR3 nucleotides read TGTGCCAGCAGTTTAAATTCGGGAATTGACCCCACGGGGCAGTTCTTC.

As regards this clonotype: One end of the junction does not line up with germline, which may come from a read error. The chain is built from TRBV12-3 or TRBV12-4 and TRBJ2-5, with D perhaps TRBD2 (6 bases). This CDR3 comprises 15 residues. The CDR3 is CASNTYTGSEETHYF. In DNA, the CDR3 is TGTGCCAGCAACACCTACACCGGGAGCGAAGAGACCCATTATTTC.

This clonotype was detected a few times. Since no conserved phenylalanine or tryptophan closes the CDR3, a read error is the likely cause. V gene TRBV29-1 combines with J gene TRBJ1-2; D ambiguous. Germline CDR1 and CDR2: SQVTM and ANQGSEA. The CDR3 extends over 12 amino acids. The CDR3 here is CSVVHWGGGYTL. CDR3 nucleotides: TGTAGTGTTGTCCATTGGGGTGGCGGCTACACCCTC.

The chain recombines TRBV29-1 with TRBJ2-5, with 7 bases that match TRBD2. Germline V gene sequence: CDR1 SQVTM, CDR2 ANQGSEA. V was clipped by 7 bases and J by 5 bases; unmatched bases: 10. The CDR3 runs 13 residues. The CDR3 DNA reads as TGCAGCGCTGGTGGGAGGGCCACTGAGACCCAGTACTTC. The encoded protein is CSAGGRATETQYF.

A remark on this clonotype: Likely a read error: the CDR3 ends without its conserved phenylalanine or tryptophan. The chain couples TRBV11-2 to TRBJ2-2; TRBD2 aligns across 8 bases. CDR1 and CDR2 (germline): SGHAT, FQNNGV. The CDR3 extends over 18 amino acids. CDR3: CASSSPHAGGPNIGELFL. For the CDR3, the DNA is TGTGCCAGCAGCTCACCCCATGCGGGAGGCCCGAACATCGGGGAGCTGTTTTTG.

To note about this clonotype: One end of the junction does not line up with germline, which may come from a read error. This chain joins TRBV30 and TRBJ1-2; D might be TRBD1 (6 bases). The CDR3 has 14 residues. Per germline, CDR1 GTSNPN and CDR2 SVGIG (reference sequence). In DNA form, the CDR3 reads TGTGCCTGGGGTGTACTCGGACAGCGCAATGGCTACACCTTC. It codes for CAWGVLGQRNGYTF.

With regard to this clonotype: A read error may produce the germline difference seen at one junction end. V is TRBV4-2 and J is TRBJ2-1, with D perhaps given as TRBD1 or TRBD2 (5 bases each). Germline V gene lookup returns CDR1 LGHNA and CDR2 YNFKEQ. The CDR3 runs to 14 residues. CDR3 nucleotides: TGTGCCAGCAGCCAAGCGGGACCCGGTGATGAGCAGTTATTC. It yields the protein CASSQAGPGDEQLF.

As for this clonotype: The junction and the germline gene differ at one end; a read error may be behind it. The chain combines TRBV11-2 with TRBJ1-4; a weak D match, TRBD1 (5 bases). The CDR3 extends over 12 amino acids. Germline V gene lookup returns CDR1 SGHAT and CDR2 FQNNGV. CDR3 in amino acids: CASSPWGGKVLF. The CDR3 DNA reads TGTGCTAGCAGCCCCTGGGGGGGAAAAGTGCTTTTT.